The present TCR beta chain was sequenced within a study of T cell responses to AZD1222 COVID-19 vaccine. Study-wide results and limits: Baseline seropositivity occurred in only 5 to 7 AZD1222 recipients.

Details on this clone: The antigen is undetermined.

Germline V gives CDR1 SGDLS, CDR2 YYNGEE. CDR3 size: 14 residues. Trimming took 0 bases from V and 7 from J, leaving 13 bases between them. TCRdb keeps only in-frame clones here, not all; method: immunoSEQ multiplex PCR. The table shows 100,000 to 150,000 clones, with around 84% occurring only once. This clonotype was sampled from an adult in good health. The chain has TRBV9 and TRBJ1-1; no reliable D call. This sample comprised peripheral blood, obtained on day 0 of AZD1222 vaccination. The CDR3 DNA reads TGTGCCAGCAGCGTAGACGGGCCGGGCTTTGAAGCTTTCTTT. Its protein is CASSVDGPGFEAFF.